One and the same sample provided the 5 T cell receptor beta chains below, sequenced in a study. One entry per CDR3 protein results from TCRdb running MiXCR on the RT-PCR reads. The repertoire holds hundreds of thousands of distinct CDR3 sequences, with 11% to 15% as singletons. What was sequenced was memory CD4+ T cells from blood. The receptors stem from a female donor in good health, serving as a healthy control.

The rearrangement joins TRBV20-1 to TRBJ2-4; D possibly corresponds to TRBD2 (7 bases). V was shortened by 5 bases and J by 0 bases, with 14 bases between the two germline ends. The length of the CDR3 is 15 residues. In germline, CDR1 is DFQATT, CDR2 SNEGSKA (reference sequence). The CDR3 is CSAAGATKAKNIQYF. The DNA of the CDR3 is TGCAGTGCTGCGGGGGCGACAAAAGCCAAAAACATTCAGTACTTC.

The rearrangement joins TRBV15 to TRBJ2-5; no clear D gene. The CDR3 covers 13 residues. V dropped 3 bases and J dropped 4 bases, with 9 bases sitting between them. Germline CDR1 and CDR2: LNHNV and YYDKDF (reference sequence). CDR3 residues: CATSRGLGETQYF. DNA for the CDR3: TGTGCCACCAGCAGGGGCTTGGGAGAGACCCAGTACTTC.

This clonotype was detected many times. CDR3 sequence (DNA): TGTGCCAGCAGCCAAGGCACTGAAGCTTTCTTT. Amino acid sequence: CASSQGTEAFF. V and J are TRBV3-1 and TRBJ1-1; D remains ambiguous. With 1 base removed from V and 4 bases from J, the gap between germline ends came to 1 base. The CDR3 length is 11 residues. Looked up from germline, CDR1 is LGHDT and CDR2 is YNNKEL (reference sequence).

The chain uses TRBV6-5 and TRBJ2-6; D is perhaps TRBD2 (6 bases). Germline V gene data show CDR1 as MNHEY and CDR2 as SVGAGI. Trimming shortened V by 7 bases and J by 0 bases, and 13 bases separated the two germline ends. This CDR3 contains 16 residues. This CDR3 reads CASTQLGLSGANVLTF. CDR3 bases: TGTGCCAGCACCCAACTGGGACTCTCTGGGGCCAACGTCCTGACTTTC.

V is TRBV6-1 and J is TRBJ1-2; D gene ambiguous. Germline V gives CDR1 MNHNS, CDR2 SASEGT. The CDR3 spans 10 residues. V shed 7 bases and J shed 5 bases, with 5 bases lying between them. The CDR3: CASTEYGYTF. CDR3 nucleotides: TGTGCCAGCACTGAGTATGGCTACACCTTC.